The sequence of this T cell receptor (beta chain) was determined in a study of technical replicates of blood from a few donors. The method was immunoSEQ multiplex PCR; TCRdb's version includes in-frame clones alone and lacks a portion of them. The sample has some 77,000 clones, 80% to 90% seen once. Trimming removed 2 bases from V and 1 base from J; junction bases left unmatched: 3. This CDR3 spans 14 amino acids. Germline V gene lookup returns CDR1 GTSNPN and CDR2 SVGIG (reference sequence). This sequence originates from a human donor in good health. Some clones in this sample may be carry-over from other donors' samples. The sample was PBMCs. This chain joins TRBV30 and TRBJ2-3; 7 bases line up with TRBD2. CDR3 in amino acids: CAWSRTSGTDTQYF. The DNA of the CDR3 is TGTGCCTGGAGTAGAACTAGCGGCACAGATACGCAGTATTTT.